This TCR beta chain was documented in a study of T cells in Graves' hyperthyroidism and ophthalmopathy. Findings of the study overall: Blood also held most thyroid clonotypes expanded beyond 0.001. Patients with ophthalmopathy were separated from those with stable hyperthyroidism by a 13 V-J model. A median 6.5 months before onset, the model predicted ophthalmopathy.

Amplified TCR beta CDR3 regions derived from RNA transcripts. Researchers ran a first-round RT-PCR on the TCR CDR3 using the HTBI primer set. TCRdb re-called the multiplex PCR reads with MiXCR, one entry per CDR3 protein. Of about 540,000 distinct CDR3 sequences listed, roughly 50% are singletons. Turning to this clonotype: Its antigen is unknown.

The sequenced sample was peripheral blood or thyroid tissue (not recorded which). The receptor comes from a woman aged 18-35 years with Graves' hyperthyroidism.

The CDR3 coding sequence is TGTGCCAGCGCCAGTGATTTTCGGGGCAACACTGAAGCTTTCTTT. Its protein product is CASASDFRGNTEAFF. The V call is TRBV7-9, the J call TRBJ1-1; D possibly corresponds to TRBD1 (5 bases). The CDR3 covers 15 residues. Germline V gives CDR1 SEHNR, CDR2 FQNEAQ (reference sequence). V lost 8 bases, J lost 2 bases, and 18 bases lay in between.